Sequencing of this TCR beta chain was carried out in a study of T cell repertoires in aging, cancer and after chemotherapy. On this clonotype: The antigen is undetermined.

Amplification of TCR beta used genomic DNA extracted from peripheral blood. Study outcomes and limitations: Age-matched healthy donors had significantly more diverse, less clonal blood TCR repertoires than untreated cancer patients.

V lost 1 base, J lost 6 bases, and 3 bases stayed unmatched. CDR1 and CDR2 from the germline V gene are SGHTA and FQGTGA. CDR3 size: 16 residues. A mixed TRB-A/B primer pool amplified rearranged TRB by multiplex touch-down PCR. Using its own MiXCR run on the multiplex PCR reads, TCRdb lists one record per CDR3 protein. The sample has a few thousand distinct CDR3 sequences, about 30% seen once. V is TRBV7-3 and J is TRBJ2-2; TRBD2 agrees at 12 bases. The material sequenced was blood. The receptor was isolated from a human donor with a solid tumor. The CDR3 sequence: CASSLNLAGGPGELFF. Here the CDR3 DNA reads TGTGCCAGCAGCTTAAACCTAGCGGGGGGGCCCGGGGAGCTGTTTTTT.